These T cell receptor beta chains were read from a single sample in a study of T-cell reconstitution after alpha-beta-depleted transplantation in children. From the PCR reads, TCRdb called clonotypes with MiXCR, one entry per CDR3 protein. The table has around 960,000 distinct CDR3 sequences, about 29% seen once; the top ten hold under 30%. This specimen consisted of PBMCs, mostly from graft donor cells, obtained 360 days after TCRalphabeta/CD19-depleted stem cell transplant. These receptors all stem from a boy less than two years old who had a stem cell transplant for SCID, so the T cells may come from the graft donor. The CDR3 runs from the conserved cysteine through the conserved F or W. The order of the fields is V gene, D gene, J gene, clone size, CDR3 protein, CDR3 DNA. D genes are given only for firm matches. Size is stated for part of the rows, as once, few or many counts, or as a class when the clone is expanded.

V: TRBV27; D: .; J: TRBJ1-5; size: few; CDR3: CASSHTEYSNQPQHF; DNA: TGTGCCAGCAGCCACACCGAATATAGCAATCAGCCCCAGCATTTT
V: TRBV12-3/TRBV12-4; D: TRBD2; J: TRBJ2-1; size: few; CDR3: CASSPGLAGIYNEQFF; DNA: TGTGCCAGCAGTCCGGGACTAGCGGGGATCTACAATGAGCAGTTCTTC
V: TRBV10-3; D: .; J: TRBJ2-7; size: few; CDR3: CAISGEDEQYF; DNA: TGTGCCATCAGTGGGGAAGACGAGCAGTACTTC
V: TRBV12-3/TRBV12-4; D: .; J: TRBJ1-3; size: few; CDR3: CASSLVGQAGNTIYF; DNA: TGTGCCAGCAGTTTAGTAGGGCAGGCTGGAAACACCATATATTTT
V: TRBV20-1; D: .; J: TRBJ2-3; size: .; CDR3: CSASERGRGADTQYF; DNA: TGCAGTGCTAGCGAAAGGGGGCGGGGGGCAGATACGCAGTATTTT
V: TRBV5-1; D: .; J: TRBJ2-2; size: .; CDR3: CASSLPGTTGELFF; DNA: TGCGCCAGCAGCTTGCCAGGGACCACCGGGGAGCTGTTTTTT
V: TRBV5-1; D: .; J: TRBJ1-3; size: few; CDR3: CASSFTLASGNTIYF; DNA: TGCGCCAGCAGCTTCACCTTAGCCTCTGGAAACACCATATATTTT
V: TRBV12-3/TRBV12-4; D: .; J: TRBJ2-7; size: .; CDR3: CASSLPGMRTYEQYF; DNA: TGTGCCAGCAGTTTGCCGGGGATGAGGACCTACGAGCAGTACTTC
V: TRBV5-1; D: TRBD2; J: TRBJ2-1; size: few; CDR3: CASSSLGGDEQFF; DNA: TGCGCCAGCAGCTCCCTGGGGGGGGATGAGCAGTTCTTC
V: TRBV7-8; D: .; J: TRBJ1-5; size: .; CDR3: CASSLVRDNLQPQHF; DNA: TGTGCCAGCAGCTTAGTTCGGGACAACCTCCAGCCCCAGCATTTT
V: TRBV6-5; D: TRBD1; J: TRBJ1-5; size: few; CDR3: CASSSQQGLNQPQHF; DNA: TGTGCCAGCAGTTCCCAACAGGGGCTTAATCAGCCCCAGCATTTT
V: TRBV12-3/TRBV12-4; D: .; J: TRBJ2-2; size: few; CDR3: CASSNPTGNTGELFF; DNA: TGTGCCAGCAGTAACCCGACAGGGAACACCGGGGAGCTGTTTTTT
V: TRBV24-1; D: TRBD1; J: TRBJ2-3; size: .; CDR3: CATSDRGRGTDTQYF; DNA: TGTGCCACCAGTGACAGGGGGCGCGGCACAGATACGCAGTATTTT
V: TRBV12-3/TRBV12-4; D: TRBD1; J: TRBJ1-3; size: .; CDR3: CASRSLGQGTNLYF; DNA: TGTGCCAGCAGGTCCCTGGGACAGGGGACTAACTTATATTTT
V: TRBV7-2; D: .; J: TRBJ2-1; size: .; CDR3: CASSLWGSPNEQFF; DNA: TGTGCCAGCAGCTTATGGGGTTCCCCTAATGAGCAGTTCTTC